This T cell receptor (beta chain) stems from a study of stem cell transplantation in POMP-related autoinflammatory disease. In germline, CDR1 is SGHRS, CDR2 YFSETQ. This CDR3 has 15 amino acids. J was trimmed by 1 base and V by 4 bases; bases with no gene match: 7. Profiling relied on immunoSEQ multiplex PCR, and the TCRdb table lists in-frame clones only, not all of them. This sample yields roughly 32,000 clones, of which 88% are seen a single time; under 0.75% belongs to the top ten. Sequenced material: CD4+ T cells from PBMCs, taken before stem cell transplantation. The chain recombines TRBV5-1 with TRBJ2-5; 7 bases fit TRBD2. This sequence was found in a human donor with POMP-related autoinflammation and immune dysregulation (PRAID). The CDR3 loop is CASSLLSGPQETQYF. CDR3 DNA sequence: TGCGCCAGCAGCCTCCTTAGCGGGCCCCAAGAGACCCAGTACTTC.